The clone carrying this T cell receptor (beta chain) was detected many times. Trimming stripped 0 bases from V and 1 base from J, with 10 bases between. Germline CDR1 and CDR2: MNHNY and SVGAGI (reference sequence). The CDR3 covers 16 residues. This sample is drawn from a study of spatial heterogeneity in lung cancer. TCRdb redid the calling of the 5' RACE reads with MiXCR, one entry per CDR3 protein. The sample carries roughly 48,000 distinct CDR3 sequences, 5.3% recorded once. As to time point: sample taken at primary tumor resection. The TCR sequence derives from a male donor with early-stage non-small cell lung cancer. This specimen was PBMCs, taken at surgery. The chain links TRBV6-6 to TRBJ1-5; D not resolved. CDR3 loop: CASSYSKVRSNQPQHF. The CDR3 nucleotides read TGTGCCAGCAGTTACTCGAAGGTCAGGAGCAATCAGCCCCAGCATTTT.